This entry lists 32 T cell receptor beta chains sequenced from one sample in a study of glioma-infiltrating T cells. Using RNA template, CDR3s of TCR alpha and beta were amplified with iRepertoire arm-PCR. TCRdb analysed the multiplex PCR reads with MiXCR anew, one entry per CDR3 protein. The table has approximately 190,000 distinct CDR3 sequences, more than 30% seen once; the top ten hold 20% to 25%. Input material: glioma tissue, nonneoplastic brain tissue, or PBMCs (not recorded which). Source of these receptors: a human donor with low-grade glioma or glioblastoma, undergoing nonglioma brain surgery, or in good health (not recorded which).

This chain links TRBV6-6 with TRBJ1-5, with a tentative D call TRBD1 (6 bases). The V and J ends lost 5 bases and 11 bases respectively, with 22 bases between them. Germline lookup yields CDR1 MNHNY and CDR2 SVGAGI (reference sequence). The CDR3 is made up of 15 amino acids. The CDR3 nucleotides are TGTGCCAGCAGTACCGGACAGTGCCACTCAGAGACCCAGCATTTT. This codes for CASSTGQCHSETQHF.

On this clonotype itself: Just one base apart from a much larger clone, this may be a read error. Because the CDR3 is missing its conserved closing phenylalanine or tryptophan, this is likely a read error. V and J are TRBV7-9 and TRBJ2-5; 7 bases line up with TRBD2. V lost 5 bases, J lost 4 bases, and 13 bases stayed unmatched. CDR1 and CDR2 from the germline V gene are SEHNR and FQNEAQ (reference sequence). The CDR3 is 16 residues long. The CDR3 nucleotides read TGTGCCAGCAGCCCCAGCCGGGGGAGGGATGGAGAGACCCAGTACCTC. Its translation is CASSPSRGRDGETQYL.

The rearrangement links TRBV5-1 to TRBJ1-5; 9 bases map to TRBD1. The germline gives CDR1 SGHRS, CDR2 YFSETQ. This CDR3 spans 17 amino acids. The trim removed 0 bases at V and 5 bases at J, leaving 9 bases unmatched. CDR3 sequence reads: CASSLGPGQGVDQPQHF. CDR3 coding DNA: TGCGCCAGCAGCTTGGGGCCGGGACAGGGTGTCGATCAGCCCCAGCATTTT.

This clonotype was recorded at least ten times. The chain recombines TRBV28 with TRBJ2-3, with TRBD2 as a possible D gene (6 bases). The CDR3 covers 15 residues. Germline assignment: CDR1 MDHEN and CDR2 SYDVKM. V shed 5 bases and J shed 6 bases, with 18 bases lying between them. Here the CDR3 DNA reads TGTGCCAGCAGTCCATACCTATGGGGAGGCGATACGCAGTATTTT. Translating gives CASSPYLWGGDTQYF.

The genes are TRBV3-1 and TRBJ2-7, with 9 bases lining up with TRBD2. With 1 base clipped from V and 7 bases from J, the junction kept 8 bases outside the gene matches. This CDR3 has 15 amino acids. Germline values: CDR1 LGHDT, CDR2 YNNKEL (reference sequence). This chain's CDR3 is CASSQVNSGRKEQYF. In nucleotides, the CDR3 is TGTGCCAGCAGCCAAGTGAATAGCGGGAGAAAAGAGCAGTACTTC.

The J gene is TRBJ2-1, the V gene TRBV7-3; D perhaps matches TRBD2 (6 bases). Germline CDR1 reads SGHTA; CDR2 reads FQGTGA. V was clipped by 5 bases and J by 0 bases, with 23 bases between them. This CDR3 is 19 amino acids long. CDR3 amino acids: CASSLGAGNSLSSYNEQFF. CDR3 in DNA: TGTGCCAGCAGCCTCGGGGCGGGAAACAGCTTAAGCTCCTACAATGAGCAGTTCTTC.

This clonotype was detected many times. The gene calls are TRBV5-1 and TRBJ1-2, with D unresolved. V lost 0 bases and J 6 bases, leaving 9 bases between the germline ends. Per the germline V gene, CDR1 is SGHRS and CDR2 is YFSETQ. The CDR3 consists of 13 residues. Here the CDR3 DNA reads TGCGCCAGCAGCTTGGCCTCGGGGAATGGCTACACCTTC. Translated, it gives CASSLASGNGYTF.

V gene TRBV15 combines with J gene TRBJ2-7; no reliable D call. V was shortened by 11 bases and J by 10 bases, with 27 bases between the two germline ends. The germline V gene encodes CDR1 LNHNV and CDR2 YYDKDF (reference sequence). CDR3 length: 14 amino acids. The CDR3 loop is CAASRADLQENQYF. In nucleotides, the CDR3 is TGTGCCGCATCTAGGGCAGATCTTCAAGAGAACCAGTACTTC.

On this clonotype: A read error is possible here, since a much larger clone lies one base away. Here the CDR3 omits its conserved ending phenylalanine or tryptophan, so a read error is the likely source. The CDR3 nucleotides are TGTGCCAGCAGTTTCGGACTAGTATCCGATACGCAGTATCTT. Protein: CASSFGLVSDTQYL. The chain couples TRBV12-3 or TRBV12-4 to TRBJ2-3; 7 nucleotides line up with TRBD2. The CDR3 has 14 residues. The V gene end was trimmed by 3 bases and the J gene end by 6 bases; junction bases not matched to a gene: 6.

This clonotype is a singleton in its sample. This may arise from a read error, as a much more abundant clone is one base away. CDR3 sequence reads: CASSPQASSGTQYF. For the CDR3, the DNA is TGTGCCAGCAGCCCACAGGCTTCGTCAGGGACCCAGTACTTC. J is TRBJ2-5 and V is TRBV7-9; D is possibly TRBD1 (5 bases). Germline CDR1 is SEHNR and CDR2 is FQNEAQ (reference sequence). This CDR3 is built from 14 residues. Between the trimmed V and J ends, which lost 5 bases and 7 bases, there was a span of 17 bases.

This clonotype was counted between two and nine times. The rearrangement links TRBV9 to TRBJ2-1; 8 positions match TRBD2. CDR3 size: 17 residues. The trim removed 0 bases at V and 6 bases at J, leaving 11 bases unmatched. Germline CDR1 SGDLS, CDR2 YYNGEE. The CDR3 nucleotides are TGTGCCAGCAGCGTAGCGGGGGGGTCCGTGGGGCGCAATGAGCAGTTCTTC. Protein: CASSVAGGSVGRNEQFF.

To note about this clonotype: Its ends do not fully match the called genes, so a read error is possible. This chain connects TRBV29-1 to TRBJ1-2; D remains ambiguous. From germline, CDR1 is SQVTM and CDR2 ANQGSEA. This CDR3 is 14 amino acids long. The CDR3 region has the DNA TGCAGCGTTGATATGTCGTCGGACCCAAAGGGCTACATCTTC. Translated, it gives CSVDMSSDPKGYIF.

As regards this clonotype: Possible read error: a much larger clone is one base away. CDR3 bases: TGTGCCAGCAGTTTACAATTAGCGGGAGCCTTTGAGAAGTTCTTC. Translating it yields CASSLQLAGAFEKFF. This chain links TRBV28 with TRBJ2-1; 9 nucleotides agree with TRBD2. CDR1 and CDR2 from the germline V gene are MDHEN and SYDVKM. CDR3 size: 15 residues.

The table lists this clonotype with many counts. The chain employs TRBV29-1 and TRBJ1-1, with D perhaps TRBD1 (6 bases). The CDR3 covers 13 residues. V lost 7 bases and J lost 2, with 14 bases in between. Per germline, CDR1 SQVTM and CDR2 ANQGSEA. CDR3 region: CSAAGQFNTEAFF. CDR3 bases: TGCAGCGCTGCTGGACAGTTCAACACTGAAGCTTTCTTT.

This chain uses TRBV5-4 with TRBJ2-5; a possible D gene is TRBD2 (5 bases). CDR1 and CDR2 (germline): SGHNT, YYREEE (reference sequence). Deletions cut 3 bases from V and 4 bases from J, with 16 bases between. The CDR3 covers 15 residues. The CDR3 region has the DNA TGTGCCAGCAGCTCGAGACGGGATAGCTCAGAGACCCAGTACTTC. This sequence encodes CASSSRRDSSETQYF.

Many counts were recorded for this clonotype. V is TRBV7-8 and J is TRBJ2-1, with 7 positions matching TRBD1. This CDR3 has 14 amino acids. Unmatched junction bases numbered 4, after V lost 6 bases and J lost 2 bases. The germline gives CDR1 SGHVS, CDR2 FQNEAQ. In DNA, the CDR3 is TGTGCCAGCAGATGGACAGGCCCCTACAATGAGCAGTTCTTC. Residues: CASRWTGPYNEQFF.

The sample holds many counts of this clonotype. The V and J genes are TRBV10-3 and TRBJ2-1; 7 positions match TRBD1. V was pared by 9 bases and J by 0 bases, with 5 bases of the junction left unmatched. This CDR3 is 14 amino acids long. Germline values: CDR1 ENHRY, CDR2 SYGVKD. CDR3 in DNA: TGTGCCATGAGCCAGGGGGACTCCTACAATGAGCAGTTCTTC. Translated: CAMSQGDSYNEQFF.

This clonotype occurred many times. The chain has TRBV28 and TRBJ1-3; tentatively, D is TRBD1 (6 bases). The CDR3 totals 15 residues. The V end lost 0 bases, the J end lost 3 bases, and 9 bases lay between the germline ends. The germline V gene encodes CDR1 MDHEN and CDR2 SYDVKM. The chain's CDR3 is CASSLWGGGGNTIYF. The CDR3 nucleotides read TGTGCCAGCAGTTTATGGGGGGGCGGTGGAAACACCATATATTTT.

Ten or more counts support this clonotype. The gene calls are TRBV11-2 and TRBJ2-5; no clear D gene. V was shortened by 4 bases and J by 5 bases, with 8 bases between the two germline ends. Germline V lookup: CDR1 SGHAT, CDR2 FQNNGV. CDR3 length: 12 residues. The CDR3 here is CASSSIVETQYF. Written as DNA, the CDR3 is TGTGCCAGCAGCTCGATAGTCGAGACCCAGTACTTC.

This clonotype was recorded many times. This sequence joins TRBV2 and TRBJ2-7; 7 bases are a match to TRBD2. The junction had 10 bases not matched to a gene; V was cut back by 7 bases and J by 4 bases. Looked up from germline, CDR1 is SNHLY and CDR2 is FYNNEI. The CDR3 totals 14 residues. Written as DNA, the CDR3 is TGTGCCAGCACCCGGGAGGCTAGCGGATACGAGCAGTACTTC. Translation: CASTREASGYEQYF.

A few counts support this clonotype. The chain joins TRBV5-1 to TRBJ2-3, with D perhaps matching TRBD1 or TRBD2 (6 bases each). V lost 0 bases and J lost 5, with 16 bases in between. CDR1 is SGHRS and CDR2 is YFSETQ in the germline V gene. The CDR3 is made up of 16 amino acids. The CDR3 nucleotides read TGCGCCAGCAGCTTGGCGGTACAGGGAGGTTTAGATACGCAGTATTTT. Residues: CASSLAVQGGLDTQYF.

Many counts were recorded for this clonotype. V is TRBV10-2 and J is TRBJ1-5; possible D gene TRBD1, 5 bases. Per germline, CDR1 WSHSY and CDR2 SAAADI. V lost 3 bases to trimming and J lost 7 bases, with 19 bases between them. This CDR3 has 16 residues. The CDR3 protein is CASSDSYTSEGQPQHF. CDR3 in DNA: TGCGCCAGCAGTGATAGTTATACATCCGAGGGGCAGCCCCAGCATTTT.

The rearrangement uses TRBV29-1 and TRBJ2-5; 9 nucleotides line up with TRBD2. Germline assignment: CDR1 SQVTM and CDR2 ANQGSEA. This CDR3 has 14 amino acids. The junction had 12 bases not matched to a gene; V was cut back by 5 bases and J by 8 bases. The CDR3 DNA reads TGCAGCGTTTACTTGGCTAGCGGGGAGCCCACCCAGTACTTC. Its translation: CSVYLASGEPTQYF.

This clonotype was counted a few times. One base away lies a much larger clone, so this may be a sequencing read error. This rearrangement joins TRBV2 to TRBJ2-1; 14 bases agree with TRBD2. CDR3 size: 15 residues. Germline V gene lookup returns CDR1 SNHLY and CDR2 FYNNEI. V trimming: 7 bases; J trimming: 5 bases; junction bases outside the gene matches: 4. The CDR3 reads CASMGGLAGDNEQFF. The CDR3 nucleotides read TGTGCCAGCATGGGGGGACTAGCGGGGGACAATGAGCAGTTCTTC.

Details on this clonotype: Possible read error: a much larger clone is one base away. The genes are TRBV29-1 and TRBJ1-5, with unresolved D. The CDR3 runs to 12 residues. In germline, CDR1 is SQVTM, CDR2 ANQGSEA. CDR3 coding DNA: TGCAGCGTTGGTGGTGTCGATCAGCCCGAGCATTTT. This encodes CSVGGVDQPEHF.

The table lists this clonotype with many counts. The chain combines TRBV2 with TRBJ2-1; possible D gene TRBD2, 6 bases. Per germline, CDR1 SNHLY and CDR2 FYNNEI. V was cut by 8 bases and J by 2 bases, with 16 bases left in between. The CDR3 runs 15 residues. The CDR3 region has the DNA TGTGCCAGCGAGATAGGCGGGGATACCTACAATGAGCAGTTCTTC. This codes for CASEIGGDTYNEQFF.

Concerning this clonotype: A much larger clonotype is one base distant, so this may be a read error. This sequence joins TRBV4-1 and TRBJ2-1; TRBD2 matches 8 bases. After removal of 0 bases from V and 7 bases from J, the junction contained 8 bases not matched to a gene. This CDR3 region has 16 residues. Germline-derived CDR1 and CDR2 are MGHRA and YSYEKL. The CDR3 loop reads CASSQDRAGGRNEQFF. CDR3 DNA sequence: TGCGCCAGCAGCCAAGATCGGGCTGGCGGGAGGAATGAGCAGTTCTTC.

CDR3 loop: CASSLWAGTSGGNEQFF. The DNA for the CDR3 is TGTGCCAGCAGCTTATGGGCCGGGACCTCGGGGGGCAATGAGCAGTTCTTC. The rearrangement joins TRBV7-2 to TRBJ2-1, with 7 bases identical to TRBD2. Germline V gene data show CDR1 as SGHTA and CDR2 as FQGNSA. CDR3 length equals 17 residues. J was trimmed by 6 bases and V by 2 bases; bases with no gene match: 13.

This clonotype has only a few counts. The chain combines TRBV19 with TRBJ1-1, with 12 nucleotides matching TRBD1. Looked up from germline, CDR1 is LNHDA and CDR2 is SQIVND (reference sequence). With 4 bases clipped from V and 1 base from J, the junction kept 10 bases outside the gene matches. This CDR3 is 18 amino acids long. The CDR3 spells CASSTGTGGGRENTEAFF. The CDR3 coding sequence is TGTGCCAGTAGTACCGGGACAGGGGGCGGTCGGGAGAACACTGAAGCTTTCTTT.

This clonotype was seen at least ten times. The chain employs TRBV27 and TRBJ2-7; D uncertain. This CDR3 spans 11 amino acids. Trimming cost V 3 bases and J 3 bases, with 3 bases left between them. CDR1 MNHEY and CDR2 SMNVEV come from the germline V gene (reference sequence). The CDR3 bases are TGTGCCAGCAGTTTTTACTACGAGCAGTACTTC. Translation: CASSFYYEQYF.

In nucleotides, the CDR3 is TGCAGCGTTGTGACAGAAACAGTCTCCTACAATGAGCAGTTCTTC. Translating gives CSVVTETVSYNEQFF. The chain couples TRBV29-1 to TRBJ2-1, with D perhaps matching TRBD1 (5 bases). CDR1 is SQVTM, CDR2 ANQGSEA, per germline. This CDR3 contains 15 residues. Trimming took off 4 bases at V and 0 bases at J, with 13 bases between the two ends.

The chain carries TRBV7-2 and TRBJ1-4, with D uncertain. The V end was cut by 6 bases, the J end by 8 bases, with 10 bases between. The CDR3 is made up of 12 amino acids. Germline CDR1 and CDR2: SGHTA and FQGNSA. CDR3 coding DNA: TGTGCCAGCAGATTGTGGGAAGAAAAACTGTTTTTT. This codes for CASRLWEEKLFF.